This T cell receptor (beta chain) was sequenced in a study of vaccination and CD4 T cells after COVID-19. Study-wide background: PCR on nasal swabs identified SARS-CoV-2 in convalescent patients, of whom under ten were mild and one severe. General study findings and limits: Median SARS-CoV-2-reactive clonotype numbers went from 21 to 38; this increase was not significant.

TCRdb passed the PCR reads through MiXCR, listing each CDR3 protein once. This sample has approximately 23,000 distinct CDR3 sequences, with 45% to 65% found just once. With regard to this clonotype: Its specificity is not known.

The specimen comprised CD4+ T cells from blood, sampled before SARS-CoV-2 vaccination. This TCR was recovered from a human donor who had recovered from COVID-19.

The CDR3: CASSYGLASGELFF. CDR3 sequence (DNA): TGTGCCAGCAGTTACGGTTTAGCTTCCGGGGAGCTGTTTTTT. This sequence joins TRBV6-5 and TRBJ2-2; D gene uncertain. The CDR3 extends over 14 amino acids. From germline, CDR1 is MNHEY and CDR2 SVGAGI. With 2 bases removed from V and 6 bases from J, the gap between germline ends came to 10 bases.